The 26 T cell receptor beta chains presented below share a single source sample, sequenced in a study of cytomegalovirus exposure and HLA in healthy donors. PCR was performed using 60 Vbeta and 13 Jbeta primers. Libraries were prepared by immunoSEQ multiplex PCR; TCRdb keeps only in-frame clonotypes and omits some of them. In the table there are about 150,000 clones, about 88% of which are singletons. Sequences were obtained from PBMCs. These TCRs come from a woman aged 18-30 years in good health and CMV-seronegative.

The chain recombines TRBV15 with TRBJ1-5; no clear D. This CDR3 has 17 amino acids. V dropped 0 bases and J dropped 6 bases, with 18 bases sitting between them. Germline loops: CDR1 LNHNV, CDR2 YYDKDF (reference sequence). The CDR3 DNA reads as TGTGCCACCAGCAGAGATGAGGCAGTGGAACTCGGTCAGCCCCAGCATTTT. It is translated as CATSRDEAVELGQPQHF.

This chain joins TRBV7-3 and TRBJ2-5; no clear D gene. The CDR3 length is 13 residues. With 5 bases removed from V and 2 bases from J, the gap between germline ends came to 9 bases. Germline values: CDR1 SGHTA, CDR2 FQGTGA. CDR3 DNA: TGTGCCAGCAGCCGACATGCGCAAGAGACCCAGTACTTC. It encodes CASSRHAQETQYF.

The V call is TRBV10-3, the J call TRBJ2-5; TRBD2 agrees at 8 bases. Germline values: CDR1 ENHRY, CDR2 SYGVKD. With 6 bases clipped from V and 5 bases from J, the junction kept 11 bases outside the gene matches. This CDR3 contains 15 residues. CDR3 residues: CAISGGGRGLETQYF. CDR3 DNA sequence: TGTGCCATCAGCGGCGGGGGGCGGGGCTTGGAGACCCAGTACTTC.

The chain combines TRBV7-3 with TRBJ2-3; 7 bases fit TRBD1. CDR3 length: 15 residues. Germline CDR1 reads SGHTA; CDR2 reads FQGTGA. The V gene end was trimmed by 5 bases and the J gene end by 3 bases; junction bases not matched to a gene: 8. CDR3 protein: CASSRDRAFTDTQYF. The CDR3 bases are TGTGCCAGCAGCCGAGACAGGGCCTTTACAGATACGCAGTATTTT.

The CDR3 DNA reads as TGTGCCAGCACCCCCCCCTCAGGGCTGGGGGGCTACACCTTC. Residues: CASTPPSGLGGYTF. This rearrangement joins TRBV28 to TRBJ1-2; possible D gene TRBD1, 5 bases. V was pared by 7 bases and J by 8 bases, with 20 bases between. The germline gives CDR1 MDHEN, CDR2 SYDVKM. This CDR3 comprises 14 residues.

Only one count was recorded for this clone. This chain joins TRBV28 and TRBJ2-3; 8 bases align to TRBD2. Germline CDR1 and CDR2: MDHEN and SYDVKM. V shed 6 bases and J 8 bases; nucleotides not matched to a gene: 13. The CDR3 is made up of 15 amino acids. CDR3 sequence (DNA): TGTGCCAGCAGGAAATCGGGGGGGATTTACGGTACGCAGTATTTT. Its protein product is CASRKSGGIYGTQYF.

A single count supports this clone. The CDR3 sequence is CSVVVATFNEQFF. The CDR3 bases are TGCAGCGTTGTGGTAGCCACTTTTAATGAGCAGTTCTTC. The V and J genes are TRBV29-1 and TRBJ2-1; D call uncertain. V was cut by 4 bases and J by 7 bases, with 14 bases left in between. CDR3 length: 13 residues. Per the germline V gene, CDR1 is SQVTM and CDR2 is ANQGSEA.

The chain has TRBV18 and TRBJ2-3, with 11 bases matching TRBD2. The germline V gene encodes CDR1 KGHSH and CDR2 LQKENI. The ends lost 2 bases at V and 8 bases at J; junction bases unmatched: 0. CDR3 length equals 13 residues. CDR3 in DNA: TGTGCCAGCTCACCAGGGACTAGCGGTACGCAGTATTTT. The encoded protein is CASSPGTSGTQYF.

This chain's CDR3 is CASSPRLPPYEQYF. CDR3 coding DNA: TGTGCCAGCAGCCCTAGACTCCCCCCCTACGAGCAGTACTTC. The chain recombines TRBV7-2 with TRBJ2-7; D ambiguous. V was shortened by 5 bases and J by 2 bases, with 13 bases between the two germline ends. This CDR3 has 14 amino acids. Germline loops: CDR1 SGHTA, CDR2 FQGNSA.

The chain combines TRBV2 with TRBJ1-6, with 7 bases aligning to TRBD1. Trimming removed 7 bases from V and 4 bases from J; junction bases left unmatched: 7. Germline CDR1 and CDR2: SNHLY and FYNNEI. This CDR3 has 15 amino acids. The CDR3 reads CASILGGQYNSPLHF. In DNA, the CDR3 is TGTGCCAGCATACTAGGGGGACAGTATAATTCACCCCTCCACTTT.

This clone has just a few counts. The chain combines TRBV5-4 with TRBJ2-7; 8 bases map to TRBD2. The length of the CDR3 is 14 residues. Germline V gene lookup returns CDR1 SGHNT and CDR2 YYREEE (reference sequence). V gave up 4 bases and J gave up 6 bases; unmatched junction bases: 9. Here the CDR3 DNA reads TGTGCCAGCAGCCCGGGCGGGGGGTTTGGCGAGCAGTACTTC. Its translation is CASSPGGGFGEQYF.

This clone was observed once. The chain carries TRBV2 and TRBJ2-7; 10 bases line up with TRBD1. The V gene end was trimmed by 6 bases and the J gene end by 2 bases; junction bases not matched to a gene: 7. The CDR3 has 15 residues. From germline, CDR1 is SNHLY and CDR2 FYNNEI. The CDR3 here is CASRDPGQGTYEQYF. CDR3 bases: TGTGCCAGCAGGGACCCGGGACAGGGGACCTACGAGCAGTACTTC.

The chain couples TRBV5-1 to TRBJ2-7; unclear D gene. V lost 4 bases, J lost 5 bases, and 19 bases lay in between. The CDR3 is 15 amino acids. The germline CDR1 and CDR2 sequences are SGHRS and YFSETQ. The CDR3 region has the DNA TGCGCCAGCAGCCCCTTCAGCGCGCAAGGCAACGAGCAGTACTTC. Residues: CASSPFSAQGNEQYF.

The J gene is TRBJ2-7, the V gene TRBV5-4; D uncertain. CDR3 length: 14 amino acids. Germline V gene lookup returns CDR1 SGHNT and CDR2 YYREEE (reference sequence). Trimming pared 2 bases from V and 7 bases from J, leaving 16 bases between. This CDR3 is CASSFLRGRGEQYF. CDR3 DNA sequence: TGTGCCAGCAGCTTTCTACGCGGAAGAGGAGAGCAGTACTTC.

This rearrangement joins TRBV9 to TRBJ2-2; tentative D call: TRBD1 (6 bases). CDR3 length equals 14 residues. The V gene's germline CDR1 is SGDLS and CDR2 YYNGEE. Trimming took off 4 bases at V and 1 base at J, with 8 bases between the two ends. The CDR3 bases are TGTGCCAGCAGCCAGACAGGGAACACCGGGGAGCTGTTTTTT. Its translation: CASSQTGNTGELFF.

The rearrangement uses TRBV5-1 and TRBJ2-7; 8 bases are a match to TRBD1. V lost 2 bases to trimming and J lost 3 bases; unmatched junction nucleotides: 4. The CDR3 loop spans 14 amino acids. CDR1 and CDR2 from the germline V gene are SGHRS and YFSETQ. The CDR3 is CASSFWTGSYEQYF. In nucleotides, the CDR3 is TGCGCCAGCAGCTTCTGGACAGGGAGCTACGAGCAGTACTTC.

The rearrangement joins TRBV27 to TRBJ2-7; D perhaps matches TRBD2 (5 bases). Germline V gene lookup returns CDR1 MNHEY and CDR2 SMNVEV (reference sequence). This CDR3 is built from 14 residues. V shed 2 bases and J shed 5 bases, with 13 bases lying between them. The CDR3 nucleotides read TGTGCCAGCAGTTTAATCGAGGGCCGCAACGAGCAGTACTTC. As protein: CASSLIEGRNEQYF.

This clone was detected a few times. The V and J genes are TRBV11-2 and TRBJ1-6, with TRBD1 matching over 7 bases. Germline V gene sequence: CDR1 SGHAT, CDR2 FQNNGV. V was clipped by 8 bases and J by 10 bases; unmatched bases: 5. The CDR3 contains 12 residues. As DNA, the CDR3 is TGTGCCAGCCGCAGGGGGACCTCACCCCTCCACTTT. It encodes CASRRGTSPLHF. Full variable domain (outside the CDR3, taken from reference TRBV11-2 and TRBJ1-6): EAGVAQSPRYKIIEKRQSVAFWCNPISGHATLYWYQQILGQGPKLLIQFQNNGVVDDSQLPKDRFSAERLKGVDSTLKIQPAKLEDSAVYLCASRRGTSPLHFGNGTRLTVT.

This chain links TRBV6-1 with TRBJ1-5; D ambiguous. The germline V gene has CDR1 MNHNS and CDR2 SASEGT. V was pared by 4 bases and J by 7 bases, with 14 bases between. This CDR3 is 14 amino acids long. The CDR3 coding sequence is TGTGCCAGCAGTGGGCAGTTGGTTAAACAGCCCCAGCATTTT. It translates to CASSGQLVKQPQHF.

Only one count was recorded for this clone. The CDR3 DNA reads TGTGCCACCAGCAGAGATCAGGGGAACTCCTACGAGCAGTACTTC. Translated, it gives CATSRDQGNSYEQYF. This chain links TRBV15 with TRBJ2-7; the D gene is possibly TRBD1 (6 bases). The CDR3 contains 15 residues. V dropped 0 bases and J dropped 0 bases, with 9 bases sitting between them. Germline values: CDR1 LNHNV, CDR2 YYDKDF (reference sequence).

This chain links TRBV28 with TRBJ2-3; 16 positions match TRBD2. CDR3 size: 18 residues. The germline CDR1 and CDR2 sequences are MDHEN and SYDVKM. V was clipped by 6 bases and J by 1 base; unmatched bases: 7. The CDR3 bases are TGTGCCAGCAGCCCGGGACTAGCGGGAGGGTGGGGCACAGATACGCAGTATTTT. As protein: CASSPGLAGGWGTDTQYF.

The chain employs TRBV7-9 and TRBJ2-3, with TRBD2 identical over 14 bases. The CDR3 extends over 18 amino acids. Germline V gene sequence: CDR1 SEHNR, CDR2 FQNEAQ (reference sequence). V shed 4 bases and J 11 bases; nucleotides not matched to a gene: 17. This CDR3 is CASSSTTRMGTSGSRQYF. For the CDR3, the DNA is TGTGCCAGCAGCTCGACGACGAGGATGGGGACTAGCGGGAGTAGGCAGTATTTT.

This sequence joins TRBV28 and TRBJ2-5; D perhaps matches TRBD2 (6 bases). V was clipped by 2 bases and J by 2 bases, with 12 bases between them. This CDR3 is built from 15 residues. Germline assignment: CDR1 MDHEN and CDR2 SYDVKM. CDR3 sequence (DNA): TGTGCCAGCAGTTTAGGGGGGACCGCACAAGAGACCCAGTACTTC. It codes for CASSLGGTAQETQYF. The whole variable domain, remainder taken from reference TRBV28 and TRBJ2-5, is DVKVTQSSRYLVKRTGEKVFLECVQDMDHENMFWYRQDPGLGLRLIYFSYDVKMKEKGDIPEGYSVSREKKERFSLILESASTNQTSMYLCASSLGGTAQETQYFGPGTRLLVL.

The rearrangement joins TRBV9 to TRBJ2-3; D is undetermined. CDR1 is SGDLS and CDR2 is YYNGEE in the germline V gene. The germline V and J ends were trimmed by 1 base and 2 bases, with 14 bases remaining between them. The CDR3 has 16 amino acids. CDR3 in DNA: TGTGCCAGCAGCGTATTACTCCCCGGGTTCACAGATACGCAGTATTTT. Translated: CASSVLLPGFTDTQYF. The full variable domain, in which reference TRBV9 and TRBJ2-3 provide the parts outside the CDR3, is DSGVTQTPKHLITATGQRVTLRCSPRSGDLSVYWYQQSLDQGLQFLIQYYNGEERAKGNILERFSAQQFPDLHSELNLSSLELGDSALYFCASSVLLPGFTDTQYFGPGTRLTVL.

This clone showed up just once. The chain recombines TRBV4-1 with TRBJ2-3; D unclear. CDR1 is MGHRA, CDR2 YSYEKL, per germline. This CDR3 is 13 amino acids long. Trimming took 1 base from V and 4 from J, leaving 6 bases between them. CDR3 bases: TGCGCCAGCAGCCAAGTAATCGCAGATACGCAGTATTTT. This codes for CASSQVIADTQYF.

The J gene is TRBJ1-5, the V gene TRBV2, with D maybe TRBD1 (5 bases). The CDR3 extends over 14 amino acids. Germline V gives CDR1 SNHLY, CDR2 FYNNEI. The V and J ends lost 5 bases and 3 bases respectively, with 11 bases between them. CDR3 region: CASSPDSLNQPQHF. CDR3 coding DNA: TGTGCCAGCAGTCCCGACAGTCTCAATCAGCCCCAGCATTTT.